This T cell receptor beta chain was identified during a study of T cell responses to AZD1222 COVID-19 vaccine. Measured with immunoSEQ multiplex PCR; TCRdb has only the in-frame clones, and not every one. The table shows 100,000 to 150,000 clones, with around 90% occurring only once. This clone was detected once. The ends were cut back, 1 base at V and 1 base at J, with 4 bases in the middle. The CDR3 has 13 amino acids. CDR1 is MDHEN, CDR2 SYDVKM, per germline. The rearrangement joins TRBV28 to TRBJ1-1; D remains unclear. This TCR was recovered from an adult in good health. The source was peripheral blood, collected on day 0 of AZD1222 vaccination. The CDR3, as DNA: TGTGCCAGCAGTTTATTGGGGAACACTGAAGCTTTCTTT. It codes for CASSLLGNTEAFF.